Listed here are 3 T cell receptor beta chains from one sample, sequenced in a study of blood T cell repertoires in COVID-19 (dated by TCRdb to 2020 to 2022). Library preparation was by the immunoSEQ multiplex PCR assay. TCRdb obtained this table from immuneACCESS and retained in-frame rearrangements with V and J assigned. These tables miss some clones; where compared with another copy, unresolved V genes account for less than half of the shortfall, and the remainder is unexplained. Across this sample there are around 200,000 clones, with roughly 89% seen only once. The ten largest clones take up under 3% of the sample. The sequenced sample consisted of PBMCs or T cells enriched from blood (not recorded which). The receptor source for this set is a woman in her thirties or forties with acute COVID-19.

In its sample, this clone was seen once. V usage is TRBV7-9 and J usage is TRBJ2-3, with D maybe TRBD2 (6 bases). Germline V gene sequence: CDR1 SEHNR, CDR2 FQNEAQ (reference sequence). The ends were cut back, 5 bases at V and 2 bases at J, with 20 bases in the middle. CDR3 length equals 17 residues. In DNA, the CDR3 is TGTGCCAGCAGCGGGACTGTACGGGGATATAACACAGATACGCAGTATTTT. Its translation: CASSGTVRGYNTDTQYF.

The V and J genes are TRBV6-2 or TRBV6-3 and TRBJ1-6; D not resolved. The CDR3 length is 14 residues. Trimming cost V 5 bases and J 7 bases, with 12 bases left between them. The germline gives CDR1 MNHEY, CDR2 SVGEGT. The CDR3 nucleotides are TGTGCCAGCAGTGCCAGCGGTAGGAATTCACCCCTCCACTTT. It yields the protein CASSASGRNSPLHF.

DNA of the CDR3: TGTGCCAGCAGCAAAGGTCGCCTCCACTTT. Translated, it gives CASSKGRLHF. The chain recombines TRBV21-1 with TRBJ1-6. TRBV21-1 is termed a pseudogene. This CDR3 region has 10 residues.